The TCR beta chain under discussion was sequenced for a study of control samples from healthy donors and cancer patients. This CDR3 spans 14 amino acids. Germline values: CDR1 MDHEN, CDR2 SYDVKM. Deletions cut 2 bases from V and 1 base from J, with 8 bases between. Produced via immunoSEQ multiplex PCR; TCRdb's table is partial and in-frame only. The profile shows approximately 150,000 clones, roughly 93% of them singletons. The TCR comes from a man younger than 35 in good health. Input material: blood. The gene calls are TRBV28 and TRBJ1-1; possible D gene TRBD1, 5 bases. For the CDR3, the DNA is TGTGCCAGCAGTTTAGGGACCTCGAACACTGAAGCTTTCTTT. Protein product: CASSLGTSNTEAFF. Full variable domain (rest looked up from reference TRBV28 and TRBJ1-1): DVKVTQSSRYLVKRTGEKVFLECVQDMDHENMFWYRQDPGLGLRLIYFSYDVKMKEKGDIPEGYSVSREKKERFSLILESASTNQTSMYLCASSLGTSNTEAFFGQGTRLTVV.